The rows below give T cell receptor beta chains drawn from one sample of a study of shared clonotypes between healthy human individuals. Libraries were prepared by immunoSEQ multiplex PCR; TCRdb keeps only in-frame clonotypes and omits some of them. The data contain over a million clones, more than 95% of them singletons. The sample taken for sequencing was naive CD4+ T cells sorted from blood. The receptors were gathered from a man younger than 40 in good health. CDR3s include the opening cysteine and the closing phenylalanine or tryptophan. The order of the fields is D gene, J gene, V gene, clone size, CDR3 DNA, CDR3 protein. D genes are given only for firm matches. Expanded clones are given a class, and other clones once, few, many or no size at all.

d_gene: TRBD1; j_gene: TRBJ2-6; v_gene: TRBV7-8; abundance: .; CDR3nt: TGTGCCAGCAGCCCCCGCCCCTGGACAGGGGTCATATCTGGGGCCAACGTCCTGACTTTC; CDR3aa: CASSPRPWTGVISGANVLTF
d_gene: .; j_gene: TRBJ1-5; v_gene: TRBV6-1; abundance: .; CDR3nt: TGTGCCAGCAACCTGGAGGGTACCCAGCCCCAGCATTTT; CDR3aa: CASNLEGTQPQHF
d_gene: .; j_gene: TRBJ2-7; v_gene: TRBV30; abundance: .; CDR3nt: TGTGCCTGGAGCCGGGACACAGGATACGAGCAGTACTTC; CDR3aa: CAWSRDTGYEQYF
d_gene: .; j_gene: TRBJ1-5; v_gene: TRBV7-9; abundance: .; CDR3nt: TGTGCCAGCAGCCTTATGACTTCGAATCAGCCCCAGCATTTT; CDR3aa: CASSLMTSNQPQHF
d_gene: .; j_gene: TRBJ2-7; v_gene: TRBV29-1; abundance: .; CDR3nt: TGCAGCGTTGAAGATCCGGGACAAATCGAGCAGTACTTC; CDR3aa: CSVEDPGQIEQYF
d_gene: TRBD1; j_gene: TRBJ1-5; v_gene: TRBV5-1; abundance: .; CDR3nt: TGCGCCAGCAGCCCGGAGGGACAGGGGAATCAGCCCCAGCATTTT; CDR3aa: CASSPEGQGNQPQHF
d_gene: TRBD1; j_gene: TRBJ2-5; v_gene: TRBV11-2; abundance: .; CDR3nt: TGTGCCAGCAGCTTGGGACAGAGGGTCGAGACCCAGTACTTC; CDR3aa: CASSLGQRVETQYF
d_gene: .; j_gene: TRBJ2-5; v_gene: TRBV6-6; abundance: .; CDR3nt: TGTGCCAGCAGTTACCAGGGGTCGGAGGGGGAGACCCAGTACTTC; CDR3aa: CASSYQGSEGETQYF
d_gene: .; j_gene: TRBJ2-1; v_gene: TRBV9; abundance: .; CDR3nt: TGTGCCAGCAGCTTCACAGGGAATGAGCAGTTCTTC; CDR3aa: CASSFTGNEQFF
d_gene: TRBD1; j_gene: TRBJ2-7; v_gene: TRBV10-2; abundance: .; CDR3nt: TGCGCCAGCCAGGGGGTCTACGAGCAGTACTTC; CDR3aa: CASQGVYEQYF
d_gene: TRBD1; j_gene: TRBJ1-3; v_gene: TRBV18; abundance: .; CDR3nt: TGTGCCAGCTCACCGAGACAGGGGGCTGGAAACACCATATATTTT; CDR3aa: CASSPRQGAGNTIYF
d_gene: .; j_gene: TRBJ2-3; v_gene: TRBV27; abundance: .; CDR3nt: TGTGCCAGCAGTTTTGGCGTGGGGACGGCAGATACGCAGTATTTT; CDR3aa: CASSFGVGTADTQYF
d_gene: .; j_gene: TRBJ1-3; v_gene: TRBV10-3; abundance: .; CDR3nt: TGTGCCATCAGTGACGGGGGAAACACCATATATTTT; CDR3aa: CAISDGGNTIYF
d_gene: .; j_gene: TRBJ1-5; v_gene: TRBV27; abundance: .; CDR3nt: TGTGCCAGCAGTTCGAACAGGGATAGCAATCAGCCCCAGCATTTT; CDR3aa: CASSSNRDSNQPQHF
d_gene: .; j_gene: TRBJ2-6; v_gene: TRBV11-3; abundance: .; CDR3nt: TGTGCCAGCAGCTCCCCGACTAGTGCTGGGGCCAACGTCCTGACTTTC; CDR3aa: CASSSPTSAGANVLTF
d_gene: .; j_gene: TRBJ2-5; v_gene: TRBV5-6; abundance: .; CDR3nt: TGTGCCAGCAGCTTGGACAGGGTACAAGAGACCCAGTACTTC; CDR3aa: CASSLDRVQETQYF
d_gene: TRBD2; j_gene: TRBJ2-5; v_gene: TRBV4-2; abundance: once; CDR3nt: TGTGCCAGCAGCCAAAGGGGAACTAGCGGGAGGGCCCGGGAGACCCAGTACTTC; CDR3aa: CASSQRGTSGRARETQYF
d_gene: .; j_gene: TRBJ2-6; v_gene: TRBV27; abundance: few; CDR3nt: TGTGCCAGCAGTTTAGCTGGGGCCAACGTCCTGACTTTC; CDR3aa: CASSLAGANVLTF
d_gene: .; j_gene: TRBJ1-5; v_gene: TRBV6-1; abundance: .; CDR3nt: TGTGCCAGCAGTGAAGGCTGGGGCCTCGGTCAGCCCCAGCATTTT; CDR3aa: CASSEGWGLGQPQHF
d_gene: TRBD1; j_gene: TRBJ2-4; v_gene: TRBV7-8; abundance: .; CDR3nt: TGTGCCAGCAGCGAGGACAGGGTGGTCCCCAGAAACATTCAGTACTTC; CDR3aa: CASSEDRVVPRNIQYF
d_gene: .; j_gene: TRBJ2-7; v_gene: TRBV5-1; abundance: once; CDR3nt: TGCGCCAGCAGCTTGGTAGGCCCTGGCTACGAGCAGTACTTC; CDR3aa: CASSLVGPGYEQYF
d_gene: TRBD1; j_gene: TRBJ1-2; v_gene: TRBV5-1; abundance: .; CDR3nt: TGCGCCAGCAGCGCGGGACAGGGTGGACGCTATGGCTACACCTTC; CDR3aa: CASSAGQGGRYGYTF
d_gene: .; j_gene: TRBJ2-3; v_gene: TRBV9; abundance: once; CDR3nt: TGTGCCAGCAGCGTAACGGGGAGGACAGATACGCAGTATTTT; CDR3aa: CASSVTGRTDTQYF
d_gene: TRBD2; j_gene: TRBJ2-3; v_gene: TRBV7-9; abundance: .; CDR3nt: TGTGCCAGCAGCGTTCCGGGACTAGCGGGATTAGATACGCAGTATTTT; CDR3aa: CASSVPGLAGLDTQYF
d_gene: .; j_gene: TRBJ2-3; v_gene: TRBV7-2; abundance: .; CDR3nt: TGTGCCAGCAGCTTAGGTACGGGAAGCACAGATACGCAGTATTTT; CDR3aa: CASSLGTGSTDTQYF
d_gene: TRBD2; j_gene: TRBJ2-1; v_gene: TRBV27; abundance: .; CDR3nt: TGTGCCAGCAGTTTTCTTAGCGGGAGGGCCTACAATGAGCAGTTCTTC; CDR3aa: CASSFLSGRAYNEQFF
d_gene: .; j_gene: TRBJ2-7; v_gene: TRBV2; abundance: once; CDR3nt: TGTGCCAGCAGTGAGTCGGCTGGGTGGGACGAGCAGTACTTC; CDR3aa: CASSESAGWDEQYF
d_gene: TRBD1; j_gene: TRBJ1-2; v_gene: TRBV28; abundance: once; CDR3nt: TGTGCCAGCAGTTTTATTAGTAGGGGGCGCTATGGCTACACCTTC; CDR3aa: CASSFISRGRYGYTF
d_gene: .; j_gene: TRBJ2-7; v_gene: TRBV7-6; abundance: .; CDR3nt: TGTGCCAGCAGCTTAGAGGGACACCCTTCCTACGAGCAGTACTTC; CDR3aa: CASSLEGHPSYEQYF
d_gene: TRBD2; j_gene: TRBJ2-7; v_gene: TRBV29-1; abundance: .; CDR3nt: TGCAGCGTAGCGACTAGCGGAACCTACGAGCAGTACTTC; CDR3aa: CSVATSGTYEQYF
d_gene: TRBD1; j_gene: TRBJ2-1; v_gene: TRBV10-3; abundance: once; CDR3nt: TGTGCCATCAGCGGTACAGGGGGCAGGTTCAATGAGCAGTTCTTC; CDR3aa: CAISGTGGRFNEQFF
d_gene: .; j_gene: TRBJ2-1; v_gene: TRBV5-6; abundance: .; CDR3nt: TGTGCCAGCTCAGCGAGGCCGACTTACAATGAGCAGTTCTTC; CDR3aa: CASSARPTYNEQFF
d_gene: TRBD1; j_gene: TRBJ1-5; v_gene: TRBV4-1; abundance: few; CDR3nt: TGCGCCAGCAGCCAAGGACAGGGCGGTCAGCCCCAGCATTTT; CDR3aa: CASSQGQGGQPQHF
d_gene: .; j_gene: TRBJ1-5; v_gene: TRBV13; abundance: .; CDR3nt: TGTGCCAGCAGCTTAGGGGGCGTCGGTCAGCCCCAGCATTTT; CDR3aa: CASSLGGVGQPQHF
d_gene: TRBD2; j_gene: TRBJ2-1; v_gene: TRBV5-6; abundance: .; CDR3nt: TGTGCCAGCAGCTTGCCACTAGCGGGAGGAAATGAGCAGTTCTTC; CDR3aa: CASSLPLAGGNEQFF
d_gene: .; j_gene: TRBJ2-7; v_gene: TRBV7-6; abundance: .; CDR3nt: TGTGCCAGCAGCTTAGCGCCAGGGGACGGATACGAGCAGTACTTC; CDR3aa: CASSLAPGDGYEQYF
d_gene: .; j_gene: TRBJ1-3; v_gene: TRBV13; abundance: .; CDR3nt: TGTGCCAGCAGCTTAAGGATGGGAAGGGCCTCTGGAAACACCATATATTTT; CDR3aa: CASSLRMGRASGNTIYF
d_gene: TRBD1; j_gene: TRBJ2-7; v_gene: TRBV5-5; abundance: .; CDR3nt: TGTGCCAGCAGCCGTGGCGGAGACAGGGGCTACGAGCAGTACTTC; CDR3aa: CASSRGGDRGYEQYF
d_gene: .; j_gene: TRBJ2-3; v_gene: TRBV27; abundance: .; CDR3nt: TGTGCCAGCAGTCGTCTGGGGTGGGTCACAGATACGCAGTATTTT; CDR3aa: CASSRLGWVTDTQYF
d_gene: .; j_gene: TRBJ2-5; v_gene: TRBV20-1; abundance: .; CDR3nt: TGCAGTGCTAGAGGGACAACGGCCCAGTACTTC; CDR3aa: CSARGTTAQYF
d_gene: .; j_gene: TRBJ1-5; v_gene: TRBV28; abundance: .; CDR3nt: TGTGCCAGCAGTCCTGCGTCGATGGGCCATCAGCCCCAGCATTTT; CDR3aa: CASSPASMGHQPQHF
d_gene: .; j_gene: TRBJ2-7; v_gene: TRBV5-1; abundance: .; CDR3nt: TGCGCCAGCAGAGATCCCGGGGATGGGGGCCGCGAGCAGTACTTC; CDR3aa: CASRDPGDGGREQYF
d_gene: .; j_gene: TRBJ1-3; v_gene: TRBV9; abundance: .; CDR3nt: TGTGCCAGCAGCGTGGAAACAGGAACACAAGCAACCATATATTTT; CDR3aa: CASSVETGTQATIYF
d_gene: .; j_gene: TRBJ2-3; v_gene: TRBV29-1; abundance: .; CDR3nt: TGCAGCGTCCCTATCCTACAGACGACTGAGATCCCAGATACGCAGTATTTT; CDR3aa: CSVPILQTTEIPDTQYF
d_gene: .; j_gene: TRBJ2-4; v_gene: TRBV5-1; abundance: once; CDR3nt: TGCGCCAGCAGCTTGAGCTACCGAGACACCATAGCCAAAAACATTCAGTACTTC; CDR3aa: CASSLSYRDTIAKNIQYF